The 17 T cell receptor beta chains below all came from one sample that was sequenced in a study of identical twins. Each CDR3 protein is one row after TCRdb ran MiXCR on the 5' RACE reads. The sample gives hundreds of thousands of distinct CDR3 sequences, roughly 18% of which show up once; roughly 13% is in the top ten. The sample also formed part of further work on T cells expressing NK-cell markers.

The sample comprised PBMCs. The source is a woman younger than 30 in good health.

This clonotype has just a few counts. The genes are TRBV6-5 and TRBJ1-2; 8 positions match TRBD1. The trim removed 4 bases at V and 6 bases at J, leaving 10 bases unmatched. The CDR3 contains 15 residues. Germline V gene data show CDR1 as MNHEY and CDR2 as SVGAGI. DNA for the CDR3: TGTGCCAGCAGTTCCATCGACAGGGGAGGCCATGGCTACACCTTC. This codes for CASSSIDRGGHGYTF.

The gene calls are TRBV6-5 and TRBJ2-2; 8 bases agree with TRBD1. The CDR3 totals 17 residues. The ends lost 2 bases at V and 4 bases at J; junction bases unmatched: 9. Germline V gives CDR1 MNHEY, CDR2 SVGAGI. CDR3 in DNA: TGTGCCAGCAGTTACACAACCCAGGGGGCCGGCACCGGGGAGCTGTTTTTT. Translation gives CASSYTTQGAGTGELFF.

The chain links TRBV10-3 to TRBJ1-1, with D maybe TRBD1 (6 bases). The CDR3 is 14 amino acids. The ends were cut back, 7 bases at V and 6 bases at J, with 18 bases in the middle. The germline gives CDR1 ENHRY, CDR2 SYGVKD. The CDR3 loop reads CAITLGGSGAEAFF. CDR3 coding DNA: TGTGCCATCACCCTAGGGGGGTCGGGGGCTGAAGCTTTCTTT.

This chain uses TRBV12-3 or TRBV12-4 with TRBJ2-5; the match to TRBD2 covers 8 bases. The V and J ends lost 3 bases and 9 bases, in that order; junction bases with no gene match: 0. The CDR3 extends over 11 amino acids. DNA for the CDR3: TGTGCCAGCAGTTTCGGGGGGGCCCAGTACTTC. Its translation is CASSFGGAQYF.

The rearrangement joins TRBV12-3 or TRBV12-4 to TRBJ1-1; 7 bases align to TRBD1. The V gene end was trimmed by 7 bases and the J gene end by 5 bases; junction bases not matched to a gene: 10. The CDR3 extends over 14 amino acids. As DNA, the CDR3 is TGTGCCAGCACCACGACAGGGATGAGAACTGAAGCTTTCTTT. Translated: CASTTTGMRTEAFF.

The chain joins TRBV7-2 to TRBJ1-2; tentatively, D is TRBD1 (5 bases). Trimming stripped 2 bases from V and 11 bases from J, with 12 bases between. The CDR3 covers 12 residues. Per the germline V gene, CDR1 is SGHTA and CDR2 is FQGNSA. The CDR3 sequence: CASSLRGTEYTF. CDR3 nucleotides: TGTGCCAGCAGCTTACGGGGGACGGAGTACACCTTC. Full variable domain (rest looked up from reference TRBV7-2 and TRBJ1-2): GAGVSQSPSNKVTEKGKDVELRCDPISGHTALYWYRQSLGQGLEFLIYFQGNSAPDKSGLPSDRFSAERTGGSVSTLTIQRTQQEDSAVYLCASSLRGTEYTFGSGTRLTVV.

CDR3 amino acids: CASSDRGQVTEAFF. The CDR3 region has the DNA TGTGCCAGCAGCGACAGGGGGCAAGTCACTGAAGCTTTCTTT. This chain connects TRBV3-1 to TRBJ1-1, with 10 bases matching TRBD1. There are 14 residues in the CDR3. V trimming: 5 bases; J trimming: 4 bases; junction bases outside the gene matches: 4. Germline lookup yields CDR1 LGHDT and CDR2 YNNKEL (reference sequence).

There are many counts of this clonotype. The chain carries TRBV24-1 and TRBJ2-2; D is undetermined. This CDR3 has 16 residues. CDR1 is KGHDR and CDR2 is SFDVKD in the germline V gene. The V end lost 3 bases, the J end lost 2 bases, and 12 bases lay between the germline ends. In DNA, the CDR3 is TGTGCCACCAGTGATCCTGGGCGCGGTAACACCGGGGAGCTGTTTTTT. This gives the protein CATSDPGRGNTGELFF.

The rearrangement links TRBV5-6 to TRBJ2-3; 9 bases match TRBD1. The CDR3 runs 16 residues. Germline CDR1 and CDR2: SGHDT and YYEEEE. Unmatched junction bases numbered 11, after V lost 4 bases and J lost 5 bases. The CDR3 DNA reads as TGTGCCAGCAGCCGATCCGGGACAGGGATGAAAGATACGCAGTATTTT. It is translated as CASSRSGTGMKDTQYF.

This clonotype was detected ten times or more. The rearrangement links TRBV4-1 to TRBJ2-7; D assignment may be TRBD1 or TRBD2 (5 bases each). The germline CDR1 and CDR2 sequences are MGHRA and YSYEKL. The CDR3 sequence is 13 residues long. V was trimmed by 4 bases and J by 9 bases, leaving 16 bases between them. DNA of the CDR3: TGCGCCAGCAGCCGGGACGCCCCAGACGGGCAGTACTTC. As protein: CASSRDAPDGQYF.

The chain combines TRBV12-3 or TRBV12-4 with TRBJ2-2; 7 bases align to TRBD2. The CDR3 is 15 amino acids. V gave up 8 bases and J gave up 4 bases; unmatched junction bases: 10. This chain's CDR3 is CASEKAGSPTGELFF. Written as DNA, the CDR3 is TGTGCCAGCGAGAAAGCGGGGTCCCCCACCGGGGAGCTGTTTTTT.

This clonotype has just a few counts. The chain combines TRBV7-2 with TRBJ2-1; D call uncertain. This CDR3 has 15 residues. Trimming left V 1 base short and J 9 bases short, with 16 bases between. The germline V gene encodes CDR1 SGHTA and CDR2 FQGNSA. The CDR3 DNA sequence: TGTGCCAGCAGCTTAGTTTTCCCAGCTCCGGGTGAGCAGTTCTTC. This translates into CASSLVFPAPGEQFF.

This clonotype showed up just a few times. This chain connects TRBV24-1 to TRBJ2-1; D might be TRBD1 (6 bases). Germline-derived CDR1 and CDR2 are KGHDR and SFDVKD. The CDR3 extends over 16 amino acids. Trimming took off 4 bases at V and 4 bases at J, with 16 bases between the two ends. The CDR3: CATSDSGTTVYNEQFF. CDR3 coding DNA: TGTGCCACCAGTGACTCTGGGACAACAGTTTACAATGAGCAGTTCTTC.

The J gene is TRBJ2-7, the V gene TRBV20-1; tentatively, D is TRBD1 (6 bases). This CDR3 is 14 amino acids long. Germline CDR1 and CDR2: DFQATT and SNEGSKA (reference sequence). V gave up 6 bases and J gave up 5 bases, with 20 bases separating them. DNA of the CDR3: TGCAGTGCCCTCTTGGGACACTCTGCCCACGAGCAGTACTTC. Translated: CSALLGHSAHEQYF.

V is TRBV21-1 and J is TRBJ2-7; the D segment call TRBD2 is taken from the table without a DNA check. TRBV21-1 is reported as a pseudogene. CDR3 length: 14 residues. CDR3 sequence reads: CASSKRTSRYEQYF. The CDR3 DNA follows: TGTGCCAGCAGCAAGAGGACTAGTCGGTACGAGCAGTACTTC.

This clonotype was detected a few times. This chain connects TRBV6-1 to TRBJ1-3, with D tentatively TRBD1 (6 bases). The V gene's germline CDR1 is MNHNS and CDR2 SASEGT. CDR3 length equals 14 residues. Trimming stripped 5 bases from V and 2 bases from J, with 10 bases between. The CDR3 nucleotides are TGTGCCAGCAGTAAGGGGGACGCTGGAAACACCATATATTTT. It translates to CASSKGDAGNTIYF.

This clonotype has more than one count but fewer than ten. This rearrangement joins TRBV20-1 to TRBJ1-1; D is undetermined. Germline CDR1 and CDR2: DFQATT and SNEGSKA (reference sequence). The CDR3 has 12 amino acids. This CDR3 reads CSAGRLNTEAFF. The CDR3 bases are TGCAGCGCCGGACGCCTAAACACTGAAGCTTTCTTT.